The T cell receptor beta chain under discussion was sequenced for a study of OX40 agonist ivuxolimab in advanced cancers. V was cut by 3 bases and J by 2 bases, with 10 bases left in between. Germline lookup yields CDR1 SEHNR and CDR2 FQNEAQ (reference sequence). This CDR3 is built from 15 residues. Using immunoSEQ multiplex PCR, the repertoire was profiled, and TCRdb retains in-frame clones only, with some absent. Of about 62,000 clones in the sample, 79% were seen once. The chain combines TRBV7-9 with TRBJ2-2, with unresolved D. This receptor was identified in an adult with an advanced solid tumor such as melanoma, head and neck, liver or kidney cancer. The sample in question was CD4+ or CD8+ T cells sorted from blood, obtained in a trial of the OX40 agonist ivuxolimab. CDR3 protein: CASSFFLGNTGELFF. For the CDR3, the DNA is TGTGCCAGCAGCTTTTTTCTGGGAAACACCGGGGAGCTGTTTTTT.